This T cell receptor (beta chain) comes out of a study of CD8+ T cells in alopecia areata. Overall study results and limits: Numerous clones, expanded in lesions, remained in scalp and blood during tofacitinib. In scalp, tofacitinib significantly decreased clonality and expanded CD8+ clones among the top 100.

Isolated RNA was reverse transcribed into cDNA used as the sequencing template. Generated by immunoSEQ multiplex PCR, the TCRdb table keeps only in-frame clones and is missing some. The sample lists 15,000 to 20,000 clones; 50% to 70% were seen once. On this clone: Antigen unknown.

Stated treatment: oral pan-JAK inhibitor, 5-10 mg twice daily. Both peripheral blood and punch biopsies of lesional scalp skin were obtained from patients who had alopecia areata. The CDR3 covers 16 residues. In germline, CDR1 is SGHTA, CDR2 FQGNSA. Trimming cost V 5 bases and J 2 bases; bases outside gene matches: 6. This clonotype was sampled from a human donor with alopecia areata. The J gene is TRBJ2-1, the V gene TRBV7-2; 10 nucleotides line up with TRBD2. This specimen was skin, taken at week 4, from a patient treated with tofacitinib. CDR3 in amino acids: CASSTVAGGTYNEQFF. CDR3 sequence (DNA): TGTGCCAGCAGCACTGTAGCGGGGGGCACCTACAATGAGCAGTTCTTC.